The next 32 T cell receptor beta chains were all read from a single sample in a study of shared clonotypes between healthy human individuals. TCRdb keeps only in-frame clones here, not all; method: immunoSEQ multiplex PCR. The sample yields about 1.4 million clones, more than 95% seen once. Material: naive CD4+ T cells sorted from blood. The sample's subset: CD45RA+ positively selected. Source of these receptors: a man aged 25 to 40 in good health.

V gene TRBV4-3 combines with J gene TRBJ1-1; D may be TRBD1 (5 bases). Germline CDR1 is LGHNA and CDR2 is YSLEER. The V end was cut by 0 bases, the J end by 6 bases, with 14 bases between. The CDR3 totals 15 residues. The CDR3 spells CASSQDPQGPAEAFF. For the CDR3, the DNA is TGCGCCAGCAGCCAAGATCCCCAGGGTCCCGCTGAAGCTTTCTTT.

The CDR3 sequence is CASSATSGRQYF. CDR3 nucleotide sequence: TGTGCCAGCAGCGCTACTAGCGGGAGACAGTACTTC. The V call is TRBV9, the J call TRBJ2-7, with 11 nucleotides matching TRBD2. The germline CDR1 and CDR2 sequences are SGDLS and YYNGEE. Germline trimming cut 3 bases from V and 10 bases from J; bases unmatched to any gene: 3. The CDR3 loop spans 12 amino acids.

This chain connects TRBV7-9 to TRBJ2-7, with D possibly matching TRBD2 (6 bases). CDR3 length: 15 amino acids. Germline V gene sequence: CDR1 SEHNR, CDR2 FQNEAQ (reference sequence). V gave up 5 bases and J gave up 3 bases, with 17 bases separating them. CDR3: CASSQRELRGYEQYF. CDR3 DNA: TGTGCCAGCAGCCAACGGGAGTTACGGGGCTACGAGCAGTACTTC.

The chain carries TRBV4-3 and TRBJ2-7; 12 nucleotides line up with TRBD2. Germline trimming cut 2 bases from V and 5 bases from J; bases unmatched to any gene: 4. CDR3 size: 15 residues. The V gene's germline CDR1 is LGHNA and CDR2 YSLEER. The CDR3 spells CASSQSPSGRDEQYF. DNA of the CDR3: TGCGCCAGCAGCCAATCGCCTAGCGGGAGGGACGAGCAGTACTTC.

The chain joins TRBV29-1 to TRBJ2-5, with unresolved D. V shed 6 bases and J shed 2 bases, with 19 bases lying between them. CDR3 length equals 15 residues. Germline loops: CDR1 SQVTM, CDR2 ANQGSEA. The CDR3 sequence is CSVDRLSGEQETQYF. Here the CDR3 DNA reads TGCAGCGTCGATCGACTGTCGGGCGAACAAGAGACCCAGTACTTC.

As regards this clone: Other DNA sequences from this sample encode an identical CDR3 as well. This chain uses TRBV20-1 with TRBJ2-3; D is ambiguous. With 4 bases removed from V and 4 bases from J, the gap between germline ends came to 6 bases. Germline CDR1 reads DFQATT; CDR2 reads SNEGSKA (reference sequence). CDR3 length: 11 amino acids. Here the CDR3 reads CSATVADTQYF. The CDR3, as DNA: TGCAGTGCTACGGTAGCAGATACGCAGTATTTT.

The CDR3 DNA follows: TGTGCCAGCAGCGTACCGTCCAGGGAGAGGGGTGAAGCTTTCTTT. As protein: CASSVPSRERGEAFF. V and J are TRBV5-6 and TRBJ1-1; a possible D gene is TRBD1 (5 bases). Germline-derived CDR1 and CDR2 are SGHDT and YYEEEE. The CDR3 is 15 residues long. The V gene lost 4 bases and the J gene lost 7 bases, with 20 bases spanning the gap.

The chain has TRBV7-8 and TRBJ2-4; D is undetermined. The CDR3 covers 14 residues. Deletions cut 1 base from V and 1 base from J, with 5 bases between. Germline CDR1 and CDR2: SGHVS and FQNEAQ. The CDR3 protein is CASSLGLAKNIQYF. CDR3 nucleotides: TGTGCCAGCAGCTTAGGGCTCGCCAAAAACATTCAGTACTTC. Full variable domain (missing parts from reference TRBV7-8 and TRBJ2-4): GAGVSQSPRYKVAKRGQDVALRCDPISGHVSLFWYQQALGQGPEFLTYFQNEAQLDKSGLPSDRFFAERPEGSVSTLKIQRTQQEDSAVYLCASSLGLAKNIQYFGAGTRLSVL.

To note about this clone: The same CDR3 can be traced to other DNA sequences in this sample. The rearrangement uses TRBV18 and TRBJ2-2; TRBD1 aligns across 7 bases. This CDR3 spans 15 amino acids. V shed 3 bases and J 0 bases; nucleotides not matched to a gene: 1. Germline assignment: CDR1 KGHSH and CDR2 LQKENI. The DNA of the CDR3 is TGTGCCAGCTCACCCCAGGGGGCGAACACCGGGGAGCTGTTTTTT. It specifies CASSPQGANTGELFF.

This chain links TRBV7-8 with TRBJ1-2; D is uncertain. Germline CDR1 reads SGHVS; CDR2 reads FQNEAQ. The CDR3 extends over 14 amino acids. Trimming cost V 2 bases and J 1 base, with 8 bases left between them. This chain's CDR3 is CASSLHGGNYGYTF. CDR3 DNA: TGTGCCAGCAGCTTACACGGCGGTAACTATGGCTACACCTTC.

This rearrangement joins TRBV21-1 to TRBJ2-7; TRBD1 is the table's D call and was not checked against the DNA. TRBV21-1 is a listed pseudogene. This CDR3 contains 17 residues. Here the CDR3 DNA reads TGTGCCAGCAGCAAAGTTGTAAAACGGCTGGGGCCCTACGAGCAGTACTTC. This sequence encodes CASSKVVKRLGPYEQYF.

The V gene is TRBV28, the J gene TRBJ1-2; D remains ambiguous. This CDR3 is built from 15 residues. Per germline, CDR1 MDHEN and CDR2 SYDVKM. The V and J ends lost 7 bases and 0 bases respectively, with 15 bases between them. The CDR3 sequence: CASTLGRIPNYGYTF. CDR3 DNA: TGTGCCAGCACCCTTGGCCGAATCCCTAACTATGGCTACACCTTC.

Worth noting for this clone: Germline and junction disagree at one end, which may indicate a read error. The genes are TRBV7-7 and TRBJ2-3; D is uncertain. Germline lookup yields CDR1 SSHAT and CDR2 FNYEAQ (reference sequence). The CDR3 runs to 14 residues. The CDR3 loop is CASSLGDGADTQYF. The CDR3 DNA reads TGTGCTAGCAGCTTAGGTGATGGGGCAGATACGCAGTATTTT.

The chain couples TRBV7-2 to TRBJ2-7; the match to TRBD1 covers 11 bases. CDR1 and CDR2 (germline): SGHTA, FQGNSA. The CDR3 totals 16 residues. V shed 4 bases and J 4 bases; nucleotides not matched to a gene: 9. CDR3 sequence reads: CASSSQGTGGRYEQYF. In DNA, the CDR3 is TGTGCCAGCAGCTCCCAGGGGACAGGGGGAAGATACGAGCAGTACTTC.

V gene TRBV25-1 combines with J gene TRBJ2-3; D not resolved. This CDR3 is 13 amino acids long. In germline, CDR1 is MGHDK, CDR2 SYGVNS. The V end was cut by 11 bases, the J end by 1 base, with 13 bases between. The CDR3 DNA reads TGTGCCGCACGGTCTATCGGCACAGATACGCAGTATTTT. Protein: CAARSIGTDTQYF.

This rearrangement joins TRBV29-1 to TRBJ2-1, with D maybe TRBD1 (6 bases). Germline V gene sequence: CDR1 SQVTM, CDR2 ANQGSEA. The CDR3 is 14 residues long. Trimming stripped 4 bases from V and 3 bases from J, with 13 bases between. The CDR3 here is CSVAGQIFYNEQFF. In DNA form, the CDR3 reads TGCAGCGTTGCCGGACAGATTTTCTACAATGAGCAGTTCTTC.

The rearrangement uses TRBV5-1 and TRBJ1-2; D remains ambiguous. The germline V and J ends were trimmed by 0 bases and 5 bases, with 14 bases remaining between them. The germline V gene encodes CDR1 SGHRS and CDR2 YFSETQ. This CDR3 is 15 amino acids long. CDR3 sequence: CASSLVDPTFYGYTF. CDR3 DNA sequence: TGCGCCAGCAGCTTGGTTGATCCGACATTTTATGGCTACACCTTC.

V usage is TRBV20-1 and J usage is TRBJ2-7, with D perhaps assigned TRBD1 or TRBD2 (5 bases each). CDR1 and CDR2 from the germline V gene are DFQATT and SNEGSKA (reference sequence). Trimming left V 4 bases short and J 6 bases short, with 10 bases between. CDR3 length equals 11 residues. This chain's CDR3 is CSANGGIEQYF. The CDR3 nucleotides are TGCAGTGCTAATGGGGGTATCGAGCAGTACTTC.

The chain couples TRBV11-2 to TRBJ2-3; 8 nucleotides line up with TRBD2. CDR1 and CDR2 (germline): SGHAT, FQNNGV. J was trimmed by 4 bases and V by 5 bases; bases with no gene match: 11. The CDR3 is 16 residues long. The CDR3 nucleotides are TGTGCCAGCAGCCCCCGAGGAGCGGGAGTAGCAGATACGCAGTATTTT. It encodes CASSPRGAGVADTQYF.

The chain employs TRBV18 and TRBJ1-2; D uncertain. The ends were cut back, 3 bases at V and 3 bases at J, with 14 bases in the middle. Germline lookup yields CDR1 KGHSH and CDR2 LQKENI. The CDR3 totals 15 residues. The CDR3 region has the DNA TGTGCCAGCTCACCGTTGCAAAACCAGCACTATGGCTACACCTTC. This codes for CASSPLQNQHYGYTF.

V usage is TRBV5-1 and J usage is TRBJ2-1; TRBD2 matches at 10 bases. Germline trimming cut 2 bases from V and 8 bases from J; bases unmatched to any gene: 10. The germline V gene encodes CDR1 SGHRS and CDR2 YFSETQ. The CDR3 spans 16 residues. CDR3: CASSLRLAGVRHEQFF. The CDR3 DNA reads TGCGCCAGCAGCTTACGGCTAGCGGGAGTTAGGCATGAGCAGTTCTTC.

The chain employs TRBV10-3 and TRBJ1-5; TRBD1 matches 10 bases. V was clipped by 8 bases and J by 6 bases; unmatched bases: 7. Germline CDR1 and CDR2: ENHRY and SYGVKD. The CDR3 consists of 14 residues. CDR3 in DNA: TGTGCCATCGGGGACAGGGGAGCCGGTCAGCCCCAGCATTTT. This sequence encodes CAIGDRGAGQPQHF.

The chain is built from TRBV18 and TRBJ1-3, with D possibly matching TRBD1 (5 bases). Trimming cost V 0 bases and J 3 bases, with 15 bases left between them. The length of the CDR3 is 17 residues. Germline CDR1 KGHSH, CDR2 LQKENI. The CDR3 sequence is CASSPPGSGSFGNTIYF. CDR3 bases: TGTGCCAGCTCACCACCGGGGTCAGGGTCCTTTGGAAACACCATATATTTT.

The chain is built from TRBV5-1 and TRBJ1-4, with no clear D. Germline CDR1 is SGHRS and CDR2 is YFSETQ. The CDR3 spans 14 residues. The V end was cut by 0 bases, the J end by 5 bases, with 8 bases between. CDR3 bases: TGCGCCAGCAGCTTGGGAGGGCAGAATGAAAAACTGTTTTTT. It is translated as CASSLGGQNEKLFF. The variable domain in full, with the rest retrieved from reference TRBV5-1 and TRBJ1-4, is KAGVTQTPRYLIKTRGQQVTLSCSPISGHRSVSWYQQTPGQGLQFLFEYFSETQRNKGNFPGRFSGRQFSNSRSEMNVSTLELGDSALYLCASSLGGQNEKLFFGSGTQLSVL.

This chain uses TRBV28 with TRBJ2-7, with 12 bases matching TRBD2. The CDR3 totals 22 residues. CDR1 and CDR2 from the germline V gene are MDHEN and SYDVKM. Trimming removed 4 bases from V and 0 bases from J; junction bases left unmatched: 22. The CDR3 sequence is CASSSFPSRLAGVVRSSYEQYF. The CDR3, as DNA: TGTGCCAGCAGTTCTTTCCCCTCAAGACTAGCGGGAGTGGTGCGAAGCTCCTACGAGCAGTACTTC.

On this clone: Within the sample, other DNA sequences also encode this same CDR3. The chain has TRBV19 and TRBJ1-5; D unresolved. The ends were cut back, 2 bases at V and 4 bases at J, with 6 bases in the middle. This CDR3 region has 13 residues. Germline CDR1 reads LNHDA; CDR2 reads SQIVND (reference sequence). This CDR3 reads CASSITENQPQHF. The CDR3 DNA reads TGTGCCAGTAGTATAACAGAGAATCAGCCCCAGCATTTT.

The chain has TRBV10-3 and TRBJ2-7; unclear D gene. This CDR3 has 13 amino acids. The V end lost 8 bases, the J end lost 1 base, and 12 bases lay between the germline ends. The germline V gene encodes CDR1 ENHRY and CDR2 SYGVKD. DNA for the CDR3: TGTGCCATCCATGCCGACAAGTCCTACGAGCAGTACTTC. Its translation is CAIHADKSYEQYF.

The CDR3 nucleotides are TGTGCCAGCAGTGAAGCCCAGGGGGGCCCCTACGAGCAGTACTTC. Encoded protein: CASSEAQGGPYEQYF. This chain connects TRBV6-1 to TRBJ2-7, with a possible D match to TRBD1 (7 bases). This CDR3 has 15 residues. Per the germline V gene, CDR1 is MNHNS and CDR2 is SASEGT. V lost 0 bases and J 2 bases, leaving 11 bases between the germline ends.

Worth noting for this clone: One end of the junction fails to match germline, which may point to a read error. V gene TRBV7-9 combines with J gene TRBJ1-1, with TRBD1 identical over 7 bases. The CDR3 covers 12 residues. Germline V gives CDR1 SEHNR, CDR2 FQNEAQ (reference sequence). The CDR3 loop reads CASTLGQVVDLF. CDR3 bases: TGTGCCAGCACCCTCGGACAGGTGGTTGATCTCTTT.

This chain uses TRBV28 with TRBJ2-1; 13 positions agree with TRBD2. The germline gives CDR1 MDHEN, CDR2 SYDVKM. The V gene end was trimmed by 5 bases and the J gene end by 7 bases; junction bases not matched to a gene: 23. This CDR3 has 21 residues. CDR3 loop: CASSPLGLAGAGRERRNEQFF. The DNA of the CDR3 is TGTGCCAGCAGTCCTCTCGGACTAGCGGGAGCCGGGCGAGAGAGGCGGAATGAGCAGTTCTTC.

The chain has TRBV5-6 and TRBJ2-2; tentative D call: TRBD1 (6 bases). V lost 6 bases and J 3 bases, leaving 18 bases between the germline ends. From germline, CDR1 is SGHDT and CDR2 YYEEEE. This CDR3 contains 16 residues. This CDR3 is CASILYGQYDTGELFF. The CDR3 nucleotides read TGTGCCAGCATCCTATACGGACAGTACGACACCGGGGAGCTGTTTTTT.

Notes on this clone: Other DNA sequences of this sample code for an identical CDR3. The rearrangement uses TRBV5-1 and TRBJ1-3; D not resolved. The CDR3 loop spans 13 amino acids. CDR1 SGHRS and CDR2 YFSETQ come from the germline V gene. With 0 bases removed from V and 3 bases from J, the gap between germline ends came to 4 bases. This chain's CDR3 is CASSLGGGNTIYF. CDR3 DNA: TGCGCCAGCAGCTTGGGGGGTGGAAACACCATATATTTT.